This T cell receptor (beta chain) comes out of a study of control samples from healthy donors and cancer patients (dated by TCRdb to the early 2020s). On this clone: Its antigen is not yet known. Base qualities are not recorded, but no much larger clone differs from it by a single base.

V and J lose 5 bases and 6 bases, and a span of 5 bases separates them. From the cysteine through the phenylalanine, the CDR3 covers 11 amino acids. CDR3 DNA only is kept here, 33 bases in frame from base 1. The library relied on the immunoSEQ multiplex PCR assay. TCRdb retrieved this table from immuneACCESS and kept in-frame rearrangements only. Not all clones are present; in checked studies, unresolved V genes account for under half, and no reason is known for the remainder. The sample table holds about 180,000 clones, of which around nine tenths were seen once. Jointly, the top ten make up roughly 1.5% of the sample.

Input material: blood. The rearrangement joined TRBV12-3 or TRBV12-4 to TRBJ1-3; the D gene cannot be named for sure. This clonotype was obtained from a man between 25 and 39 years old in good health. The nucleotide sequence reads TGTGCCAGCAGTACCAAAAACACCATATATTTT. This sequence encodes CASSTKNTIYF.